These T cell receptor beta chains were read from a single sample in a study of blood T cell repertoires in COVID-19. Here immunoSEQ multiplex PCR was the method, and the copy in TCRdb shows in-frame clones only, minus some. The repertoire holds 250,000 or so clones, with roughly four fifths as singletons. Sequenced: peripheral blood. These receptor sequences come from a woman in her seventies with acute or convalescent COVID-19. Both conserved end residues are part of each CDR3. D genes are given only for firm matches. Rows may omit the clone size; those that give it use once, few, many or a size class.

D gene: TRBD1; V gene: TRBV19; J gene: TRBJ1-2; clone size: .; CDR3 DNA: TGTGCCAGTAGCTACCCGGGACAGGGGCTTTCTAACTATGGCTACACCTTC; CDR3 protein: CASSYPGQGLSNYGYTF
D gene: TRBD1; V gene: TRBV7-2; J gene: TRBJ1-1; clone size: .; CDR3 DNA: TGTGCCAGCAGAAGGACAGGGGCCTTCATGAACACTGAAGCTTTCTTT; CDR3 protein: CASRRTGAFMNTEAFF
D gene: .; V gene: TRBV30; J gene: TRBJ1-3; clone size: .; CDR3 DNA: TGTGCCAGTCCCGGGACACAGAGCTCTGGAAACACCATATATTTT; CDR3 protein: CASPGTQSSGNTIYF
D gene: TRBD2; V gene: TRBV5-1; J gene: TRBJ2-4; clone size: .; CDR3 DNA: TGCGCCAGCAGCTCCGGGGGGGGGACCGGGAACATTCAGTACTTC; CDR3 protein: CASSSGGGTGNIQYF
D gene: .; V gene: TRBV18; J gene: TRBJ1-2; clone size: .; CDR3 DNA: TGTGCCAGCTCACCACCGGACATCCGAGATGGCTACACCTTC; CDR3 protein: CASSPPDIRDGYTF
D gene: .; V gene: TRBV3-1/TRBV3-2; J gene: TRBJ1-1; clone size: .; CDR3 DNA: TGTGCCAGCAGCTCTTGGGGGCTTTCGGCCACTGAAGCTTTCTTT; CDR3 protein: CASSSWGLSATEAFF
D gene: .; V gene: TRBV20-1; J gene: TRBJ2-1; clone size: .; CDR3 DNA: TGCAGTGCTAGTCGACGGGTCCCTTACAATGAGCAGTTCTTC; CDR3 protein: CSASRRVPYNEQFF
D gene: .; V gene: TRBV5-6; J gene: TRBJ1-2; clone size: once; CDR3 DNA: TGTGCCAGCCCCCCGGGAAGTGGCTATGGCTACACCTTC; CDR3 protein: CASPPGSGYGYTF
D gene: .; V gene: TRBV19; J gene: TRBJ1-2; clone size: .; CDR3 DNA: TGTGCCAGTAGTATAGGGGCCAGGCTTAACTATGGCTACACCTTC; CDR3 protein: CASSIGARLNYGYTF
D gene: .; V gene: TRBV6-1; J gene: TRBJ1-5; clone size: .; CDR3 DNA: TGTGCCAGCAGTGAACGCGGGGGCTGGGGCAATCAGCCCCAGCATTTT; CDR3 protein: CASSERGGWGNQPQHF
D gene: TRBD1; V gene: TRBV12-3/TRBV12-4; J gene: TRBJ1-2; clone size: .; CDR3 DNA: TGTGCCAGCAGGCAACAGGGGAACTATGGCTACACCTTC; CDR3 protein: CASRQQGNYGYTF
D gene: TRBD1; V gene: TRBV5-1; J gene: TRBJ1-4; clone size: .; CDR3 DNA: TGCGCCAGCAAGGCCCCCCAAGGACAGGGGGGTGAAAAACTGTTTTTT; CDR3 protein: CASKAPQGQGGEKLFF
D gene: .; V gene: TRBV28; J gene: TRBJ1-5; clone size: .; CDR3 DNA: TGTGCCAGCAGGCCGGACACTGCGAATAGCAATCAGCCCCAGCATTTT; CDR3 protein: CASRPDTANSNQPQHF
D gene: TRBD2; V gene: TRBV5-1; J gene: TRBJ2-1; clone size: .; CDR3 DNA: TGCGCCAGCAGCTTGGAGGGGACTAGCTCCTACAATGAGCAGTTCTTC; CDR3 protein: CASSLEGTSSYNEQFF
D gene: .; V gene: TRBV12-3/TRBV12-4; J gene: TRBJ1-2; clone size: .; CDR3 DNA: TGTGCCAGCAGTTTAGAAGAGGGATATGGCTACACCTTC; CDR3 protein: CASSLEEGYGYTF
D gene: TRBD1; V gene: TRBV6-6; J gene: TRBJ2-3; clone size: .; CDR3 DNA: TGTGCCAGCAGTACGGACAGGGGTGCAGATACGCAGTATTTT; CDR3 protein: CASSTDRGADTQYF
D gene: TRBD2; V gene: TRBV6-6; J gene: TRBJ2-4; clone size: .; CDR3 DNA: TGTGCCAGCAGTGCTGCGGGGGGCGCCGGCAAAAACATTCAGTACTTC; CDR3 protein: CASSAAGGAGKNIQYF
D gene: .; V gene: TRBV9; J gene: TRBJ1-1; clone size: few; CDR3 DNA: TGTGCCAGCAGCTCTCAGACTACGAACACTGAAGCTTTCTTT; CDR3 protein: CASSSQTTNTEAFF
D gene: .; V gene: TRBV5-1; J gene: TRBJ1-1; clone size: .; CDR3 DNA: TGCGCCAGCAGCCCACAGGGAGAGGGCACTGAAGCTTTCTTT; CDR3 protein: CASSPQGEGTEAFF
D gene: .; V gene: TRBV5-1; J gene: TRBJ2-2; clone size: once; CDR3 DNA: TGCGCCAGCAGCCTCCAGGGAGGAGTCACCGGGGAGCTGTTTTTT; CDR3 protein: CASSLQGGVTGELFF
D gene: TRBD2; V gene: TRBV11-3; J gene: TRBJ2-1; clone size: few; CDR3 DNA: TGTGCCAGCGGCATCTCGGGGGGGCCAGGGAATGAGCAGTTCTTC; CDR3 protein: CASGISGGPGNEQFF
D gene: .; V gene: TRBV28; J gene: TRBJ1-3; clone size: once; CDR3 DNA: TGTGCCAGCAGCTTGGGGCGGTTCTCTGGAAACACCATATATTTT; CDR3 protein: CASSLGRFSGNTIYF
D gene: TRBD1; V gene: TRBV19; J gene: TRBJ1-5; clone size: .; CDR3 DNA: TGTGCCAGTGGATCGACAGGGGATGGCAATCAGCCCCAGCATTTT; CDR3 protein: CASGSTGDGNQPQHF
D gene: TRBD2; V gene: TRBV5-4; J gene: TRBJ2-3; clone size: .; CDR3 DNA: TGTGCCAGCACTTTCCGGGGGGGCACAGATACGCAGTATTTT; CDR3 protein: CASTFRGGTDTQYF
D gene: .; V gene: TRBV6-5; J gene: TRBJ2-7; clone size: few; CDR3 DNA: TGTGCCAGCAGCCGTTTATCCTACGAGCAGTACTTC; CDR3 protein: CASSRLSYEQYF
D gene: TRBD2; V gene: TRBV10-3; J gene: TRBJ2-5; clone size: .; CDR3 DNA: TGTGCCATCCGACTAGCGGGGGAAGAGACCCAGTACTTC; CDR3 protein: CAIRLAGEETQYF
D gene: TRBD1; V gene: TRBV4-2; J gene: TRBJ1-2; clone size: few; CDR3 DNA: TGTGCCAGCAGCCAAGATAGTACAGGGGGCTCTAACTATGGCTACACCTTC; CDR3 protein: CASSQDSTGGSNYGYTF
D gene: TRBD1; V gene: TRBV7-2; J gene: TRBJ2-1; clone size: .; CDR3 DNA: TGTGCCAGCAGCCCGACTGGACAGGGGTCGTACAATGAGCAGTTCTTC; CDR3 protein: CASSPTGQGSYNEQFF
D gene: TRBD1; V gene: TRBV5-1; J gene: TRBJ1-5; clone size: .; CDR3 DNA: TGCGCCAGCAGCTTGCAGGGGGGTAGCAATCAGCCCCAGCATTTT; CDR3 protein: CASSLQGGSNQPQHF
D gene: TRBD2; V gene: TRBV18; J gene: TRBJ2-3; clone size: .; CDR3 DNA: TGTGCCAGCTCACCAAAGCGGGGTTCGGATACGCAGTATTTT; CDR3 protein: CASSPKRGSDTQYF
D gene: .; V gene: TRBV5-4; J gene: TRBJ2-3; clone size: .; CDR3 DNA: TGTGCCAGCAGCCCGACTGCGGGGTGGGGGACAGATACGCAGTATTTT; CDR3 protein: CASSPTAGWGTDTQYF
D gene: TRBD1; V gene: TRBV6-1; J gene: TRBJ1-6; clone size: .; CDR3 DNA: TGTGCCAGCAGCAGAAGACAGGGGGATAATTCACCCCTCCACTTT; CDR3 protein: CASSRRQGDNSPLHF